The 19 T cell receptor beta chains in this list originate from one sample, sequenced in a study of blood T cell repertoires in COVID-19. TCRdb's table, derived via immunoSEQ multiplex PCR, lists solely in-frame clones and lacks some. The sample lists over 150,000 clones, 85% to 90% seen once, with 5.5% to 7% in the top ten. The sample taken for sequencing was peripheral blood. Source of these receptors: a man aged 50 to 59 with active or convalescent COVID-19.

The chain links TRBV4-2 to TRBJ2-1, with D possibly TRBD1 on 6 matching bases. Deletions cut 0 bases from V and 12 bases from J, with 9 bases between. Germline V gene data show CDR1 as LGHNA and CDR2 as YNFKEQ. The CDR3 runs to 12 residues. CDR3 region: CASSQDEGVQFF. CDR3 DNA sequence: TGTGCCAGCAGCCAAGATGAGGGGGTGCAGTTCTTC.

The J gene is TRBJ1-2, the V gene TRBV5-1; the D gene is possibly TRBD1 (6 bases). Germline loops: CDR1 SGHRS, CDR2 YFSETQ. The V gene lost 0 bases and the J gene lost 6 bases, with 9 bases spanning the gap. The CDR3 is made up of 13 amino acids. The CDR3 DNA sequence: TGCGCCAGCAGCTTGGACAGGGCTAATGGCTACACCTTC. Protein: CASSLDRANGYTF. Drawing the rest from reference TRBV5-1 and TRBJ1-2, the complete variable domain is KAGVTQTPRYLIKTRGQQVTLSCSPISGHRSVSWYQQTPGQGLQFLFEYFSETQRNKGNFPGRFSGRQFSNSRSEMNVSTLELGDSALYLCASSLDRANGYTFGSGTRLTVV.

This chain connects TRBV19 to TRBJ1-5; D is uncertain. Trimming removed 4 bases at V and 6 bases at J, with 7 bases between. The CDR3 is made up of 12 amino acids. The germline CDR1 and CDR2 sequences are LNHDA and SQIVND (reference sequence). The CDR3 sequence is CASSNSGQPQHF. The CDR3 DNA is TGTGCCAGTAGTAATTCGGGTCAGCCCCAGCATTTT. The entire variable domain, with the rest obtained from reference TRBV19 and TRBJ1-5, is as follows: DGGITQSPKYLFRKEGQNVTLSCEQNLNHDAMYWYRQDPGQGLRLIYYSQIVNDFQKGDIAEGYSVSREKKESFPLTVTSAQKNPTAFYLCASSNSGQPQHFGDGTRLSIL.

The chain has TRBV9 and TRBJ2-3; a possible D gene is TRBD2 (7 bases). In germline, CDR1 is SGDLS, CDR2 YYNGEE. The CDR3 is 18 amino acids. Trimming left V 0 bases short and J 2 bases short, with 19 bases between. Written as DNA, the CDR3 is TGTGCCAGCAGCGTAGCCGGAAGTAGGGGGGGTAACACAGATACGCAGTATTTT. This gives the protein CASSVAGSRGGNTDTQYF.

V is TRBV7-9 and J is TRBJ1-5, with TRBD1 identical over 7 bases. V shed 6 bases, J shed 5 bases, and the junction held 7 bases outside the gene matches. CDR3 length equals 14 residues. CDR1 and CDR2 (germline): SEHNR, FQNEAQ (reference sequence). The CDR3 loop reads CASSSDREYQPQHF. CDR3 in DNA: TGTGCCAGCAGTTCAGACAGGGAATATCAGCCCCAGCATTTT.

The rearrangement joins TRBV30 to TRBJ2-3, with D possibly being TRBD2 (5 bases). Trimming stripped 0 bases from V and 1 base from J, with 8 bases between. This CDR3 has 14 amino acids. The germline CDR1 and CDR2 sequences are GTSNPN and SVGIG (reference sequence). CDR3 in amino acids: CAWSVWRGTDTQYF. Written as DNA, the CDR3 is TGTGCCTGGAGTGTTTGGCGGGGCACAGATACGCAGTATTTT.

V gene TRBV3-1 (or the pseudogene TRBV3-2) combines with J gene TRBJ2-7; possible D gene TRBD2, 6 bases. Looked up from germline, CDR1 is LGHDT and CDR2 is YNNKEL (reference sequence). This CDR3 region has 15 residues. V was shortened by 1 base and J by 6 bases, with 16 bases between the two germline ends. CDR3 sequence (DNA): TGTGCCAGCAGCCAAGGTGTGTATGGGGGGACCGAGCAGTACTTC. It encodes CASSQGVYGGTEQYF.

The chain couples TRBV11-2 to TRBJ2-5, with D possibly TRBD2 on 5 matching bases. The CDR3 loop spans 18 amino acids. Germline V gene data show CDR1 as SGHAT and CDR2 as FQNNGV. V was pared by 0 bases and J by 5 bases, with 22 bases between. As DNA, the CDR3 is TGTGCCAGCAGCTTAGAGAGCCAGAGGCTAGCTCTCAGCGAGACCCAGTACTTC. Translation gives CASSLESQRLALSETQYF.

Written as DNA, the CDR3 is TGTGCCACCAGTACTACCGGGACAGGGGCCCGGGAGACCCAGTACTTC. Protein sequence: CATSTTGTGARETQYF. This chain links TRBV24-1 with TRBJ2-5, with 10 bases that match TRBD1. The junction had 11 bases not matched to a gene; V was cut back by 6 bases and J by 5 bases. The CDR3 runs to 16 residues. Germline V CDR1 and CDR2: KGHDR, SFDVKD.

V is TRBV27 and J is TRBJ1-1, with 7 bases aligning to TRBD1. Losses at the gene ends were 6 bases for V and 4 bases for J; bases not matched to a gene: 5. The germline gives CDR1 MNHEY, CDR2 SMNVEV (reference sequence). CDR3 length: 13 amino acids. The DNA for the CDR3 is TGTGCCAGCAGAGGGGGCTATGGCACTGAAGCTTTCTTT. This gives the protein CASRGGYGTEAFF.

The genes are TRBV2 and TRBJ2-2; D is perhaps TRBD1 (5 bases). Germline V CDR1 and CDR2: SNHLY, FYNNEI. The CDR3 covers 15 residues. Trimming pared 2 bases from V and 5 bases from J, leaving 12 bases between. The DNA for the CDR3 is TGTGCCAGCAGTGAACAGGGAAGTATTACCGGGGAGCTGTTTTTT. Residues: CASSEQGSITGELFF.

V and J are TRBV5-6 and TRBJ1-2; 9 bases match TRBD1. From germline, CDR1 is SGHDT and CDR2 YYEEEE. This CDR3 is 15 amino acids long. V gave up 5 bases and J gave up 2 bases; unmatched junction bases: 7. CDR3 loop: CASRKQGAQNYGYTF. The CDR3 nucleotides are TGTGCCAGCAGGAAACAGGGGGCTCAAAACTATGGCTACACCTTC.

The chain has TRBV4-2 and TRBJ2-7; 9 nucleotides agree with TRBD2. This CDR3 spans 15 amino acids. Germline V CDR1 and CDR2: LGHNA, YNFKEQ. Trimming at V came to 2 bases and at J to 3 bases, leaving 5 bases not matched to a gene. The CDR3 spells CASSQTGTSRYEQYF. CDR3 coding DNA: TGTGCCAGCAGCCAAACCGGGACTAGCCGCTACGAGCAGTACTTC.

The chain uses TRBV5-1 and TRBJ2-2, with a tentative D call TRBD1 (6 bases). The CDR3 totals 15 residues. Per the germline V gene, CDR1 is SGHRS and CDR2 is YFSETQ. Trimming took 0 bases from V and 7 from J, leaving 13 bases between them. The CDR3 spells CASSLEPGAHGELFF. The CDR3 nucleotides read TGCGCCAGCAGCTTGGAGCCAGGGGCGCACGGGGAGCTGTTTTTT.

V is TRBV19 and J is TRBJ1-6, with TRBD1 matching 8 bases. Per the germline V gene, CDR1 is LNHDA and CDR2 is SQIVND (reference sequence). After removal of 7 bases from V and 10 bases from J, the junction contained 12 bases not matched to a gene. This CDR3 has 15 amino acids. Written as DNA, the CDR3 is TGTGCCAGTATTACGGACAGGGCATCTCAATCACCCCTCCACTTT. This codes for CASITDRASQSPLHF.

The genes are TRBV11-3 and TRBJ1-4, with TRBD1 as a possible D gene (5 bases). The CDR3 runs to 18 residues. CDR1 is SGHNT, CDR2 YENEEA, per germline. Trimming removed 2 bases at V and 2 bases at J, with 18 bases between. Here the CDR3 DNA reads TGTGCCAGCAGCTTAATATATGGGCAGGGTCATACTAATGAAAAACTGTTTTTT. Its protein is CASSLIYGQGHTNEKLFF.

This sequence joins TRBV4-3 and TRBJ2-1, with 8 bases fitting TRBD2. Germline values: CDR1 LGHNA, CDR2 YSLEER. This CDR3 spans 16 amino acids. The V segment lost 4 bases and the J segment 8 bases; nucleotides outside the gene matches: 13. CDR3 nucleotides: TGCGCCAGCAGCCGGGGTTCGGGGGGGCACACAGATGAGCAGTTCTTC. This encodes CASSRGSGGHTDEQFF.

The chain combines TRBV10-3 with TRBJ2-2, with no clear D. The CDR3 consists of 13 residues. Germline CDR1 reads ENHRY; CDR2 reads SYGVKD. Trimming pared 0 bases from V and 7 bases from J, leaving 6 bases between. CDR3 coding DNA: TGTGCCATCAGTGAGTCTGCAGGCGGGGAGCTGTTTTTT. Protein sequence: CAISESAGGELFF.

The V gene is TRBV27, the J gene TRBJ1-6; D possibly corresponds to TRBD1 (5 bases). Trimming removed 3 bases at V and 10 bases at J, with 13 bases between. Germline CDR1 is MNHEY and CDR2 is SMNVEV (reference sequence). The CDR3 loop spans 14 amino acids. CDR3: CASSFGQGRSPLHF. In nucleotides, the CDR3 is TGTGCCAGCAGTTTTGGCCAGGGAAGGTCACCCCTCCACTTT.